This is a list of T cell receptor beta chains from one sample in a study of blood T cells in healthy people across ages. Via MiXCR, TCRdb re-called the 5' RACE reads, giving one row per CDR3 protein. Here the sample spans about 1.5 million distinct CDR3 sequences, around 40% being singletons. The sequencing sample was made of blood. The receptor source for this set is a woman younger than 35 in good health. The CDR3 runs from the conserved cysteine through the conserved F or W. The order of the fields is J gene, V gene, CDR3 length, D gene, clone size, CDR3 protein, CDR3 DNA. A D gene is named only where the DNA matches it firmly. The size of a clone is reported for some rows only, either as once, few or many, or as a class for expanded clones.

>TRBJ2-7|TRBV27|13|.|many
CASSLSATYEQYF
TGTGCCAGCAGTTTATCAGCTACCTACGAGCAGTACTTC
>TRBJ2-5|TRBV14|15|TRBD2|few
CASRFTSGTSETQYF
TGTGCCAGCAGATTTACTAGCGGGACATCGGAGACCCAGTACTTC
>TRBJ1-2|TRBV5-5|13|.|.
CAGSVYPGNGYTF
TGTGCCGGCAGCGTGTATCCAGGGAATGGCTACACCTTC
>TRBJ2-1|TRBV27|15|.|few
CASSFLDGAYNEQFF
TGTGCCAGCAGTTTTCTGGACGGAGCCTACAATGAGCAGTTCTTC
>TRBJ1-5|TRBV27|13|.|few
CASSVMGNQPQHF
TGTGCCAGCAGTGTAATGGGGAACCAGCCCCAGCATTTT
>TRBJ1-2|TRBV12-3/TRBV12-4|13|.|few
CASSHQGSYGYTF
TGTGCCAGCAGTCATCAGGGCTCCTATGGCTACACCTTC
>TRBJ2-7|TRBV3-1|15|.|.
CASSPGGLYSYEQYF
TGTGCCAGCAGCCCTGGGGGCCTCTACTCCTACGAGCAGTACTTC
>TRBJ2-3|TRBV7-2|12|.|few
CASSLARGAPYF
TGTGCCAGCAGCTTAGCCAGGGGGGCCCCGTATTTT
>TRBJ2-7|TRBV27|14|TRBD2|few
CASTLAGPQGEQYF
TGTGCCAGCACCCTAGCGGGACCCCAGGGCGAGCAGTACTTC
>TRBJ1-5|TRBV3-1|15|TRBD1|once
CASSQDGQGGTPQHF
TGTGCCAGCAGCCAAGACGGACAGGGAGGGACGCCCCAGCATTTT
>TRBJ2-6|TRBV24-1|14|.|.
CATGSVGGANVLTF
TGTGCCACCGGATCAGTCGGCGGGGCCAACGTCCTGACTTTC
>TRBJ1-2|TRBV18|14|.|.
CASSLPGINYGYTF
TGTGCCAGCTCACTACCTGGTATAAACTATGGCTACACCTTC
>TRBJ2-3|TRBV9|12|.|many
CASSVDGDTQYF
TGTGCCAGCAGCGTAGATGGCGATACGCAGTATTTT
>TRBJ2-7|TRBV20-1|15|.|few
CSARAERAHPYEQYF
TGCAGTGCTAGAGCAGAGCGGGCTCACCCCTACGAGCAGTACTTC
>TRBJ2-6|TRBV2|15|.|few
CASSLLRAGANVLTF
TGTGCCAGCAGCCTCCTTAGGGCTGGGGCCAACGTCCTGACTTTC
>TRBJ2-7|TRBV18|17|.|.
CASSPIPSADISYEQYF
TGTGCCAGCTCACCTATTCCTTCGGCGGATATCTCCTACGAGCAGTACTTC
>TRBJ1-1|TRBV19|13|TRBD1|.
CASSKDRGFEAFF
TGTGCCAGTAGTAAGGACAGGGGGTTTGAAGCTTTCTTT
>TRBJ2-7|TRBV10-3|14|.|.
CAISETDRRYEQYF
TGTGCCATCAGTGAGACCGACAGACGCTACGAGCAGTACTTC
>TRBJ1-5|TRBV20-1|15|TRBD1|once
CSARGTGVENQPQHF
TGCAGTGCTAGGGGGACAGGGGTTGAAAATCAGCCCCAGCATTTT
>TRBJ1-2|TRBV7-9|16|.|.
CASSLARQEANYGYTF
TGTGCCAGCAGCTTAGCGCGGCAGGAGGCTAACTATGGCTACACCTTC
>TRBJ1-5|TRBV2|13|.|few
CASGGGYNQPQHF
TGTGCCAGCGGGGGGGGGTACAATCAGCCCCAGCATTTT
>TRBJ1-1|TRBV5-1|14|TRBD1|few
CASRGQGPNTEAFF
TGCGCCAGCAGGGGACAGGGGCCGAACACTGAAGCTTTCTTT